This TCR beta chain was sequenced during a study of T cells in Graves' hyperthyroidism and ophthalmopathy. RNA transcripts served as the template for amplifying TCR beta CDR3 regions. When the TCR CDR3 underwent first-round RT-PCR, the HTBI primer set was used. MiXCR, applied by TCRdb to the multiplex PCR reads, yields one record per CDR3 protein. The sample gives some 800,000 distinct CDR3 sequences, roughly 40% of which show up once; around 10% is in the top ten. The hyperthyroidism patients had all been newly diagnosed, and their disease duration was under 2 months. Their ages ranged from 18 to 65 years. More than 9.5 ml fresh peripheral blood yielded the PBMCs. The sample holds many counts of this clonotype. The sample was blood. The sequence derives from a man between 18 and 35 years old with Graves' hyperthyroidism.

DNA for the CDR3: TGCAGTGCTAGAGAGTGGGCTAGGGAGACTCAGCCCCAGCATTTT. Translated: CSAREWARETQPQHF. This chain joins TRBV20-1 and TRBJ1-5; no definite D call. V was clipped by 0 bases and J by 6 bases, with 15 bases between them. From germline, CDR1 is DFQATT and CDR2 SNEGSKA (reference sequence). This CDR3 is built from 15 residues.